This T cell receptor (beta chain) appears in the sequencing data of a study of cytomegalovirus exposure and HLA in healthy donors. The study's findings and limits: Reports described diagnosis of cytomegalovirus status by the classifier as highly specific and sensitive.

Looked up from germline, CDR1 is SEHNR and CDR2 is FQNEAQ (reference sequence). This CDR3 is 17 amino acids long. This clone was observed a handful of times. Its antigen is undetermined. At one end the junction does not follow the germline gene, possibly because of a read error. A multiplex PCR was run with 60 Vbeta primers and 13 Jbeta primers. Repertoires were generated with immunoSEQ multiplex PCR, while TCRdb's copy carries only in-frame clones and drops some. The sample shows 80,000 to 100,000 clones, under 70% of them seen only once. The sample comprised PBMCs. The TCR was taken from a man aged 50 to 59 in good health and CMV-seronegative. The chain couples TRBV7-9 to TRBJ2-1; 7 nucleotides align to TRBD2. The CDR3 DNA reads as TGTTCCAGCAGCGTATCGGGGGGTTTGTCGACAGCTAATGAGCAGTTCTTC. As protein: CSSSVSGGLSTANEQFF.